This TCR beta chain was sequenced during a study of cytomegalovirus exposure and HLA in healthy donors. Study results and limitations: Judged likely to be a sequencing artifact was a cluster of highly shared sequence variants. Presence/absence analyses supposed approximately even sequencing depth among donors.

The V gene's germline CDR1 is SEHNR and CDR2 FQNEAQ (reference sequence). J gave up 4 bases and V 5 bases, and 5 bases lay outside the gene matches. The CDR3 is 15 amino acids. On this clone itself: The target antigen is unknown.

PCR used 60 Vbeta primers and 13 Jbeta primers. The method was immunoSEQ multiplex PCR; TCRdb's version includes in-frame clones alone and lacks a portion of them. The sample has approximately 170,000 clones, approximately 80% seen once. Sequencing was performed on PBMCs. The rearrangement links TRBV7-9 to TRBJ2-2; TRBD1 aligns across 9 bases. The receptor was isolated from a male donor in good health and CMV-seronegative. The CDR3 reads CASSQGGQGTGELFF. The CDR3 DNA reads TGTGCCAGCAGCCAAGGGGGACAGGGCACCGGGGAGCTGTTTTTT.